What follows describes a single TCR beta chain. This record belongs to a study of blood T cell repertoires in COVID-19. Study overall: Sites across the United States, Italy and Spain contributed samples from acute and convalescent COVID-19.

Germline V gene data show CDR1 as MDHEN and CDR2 as SYDVKM. Trimming at V came to 6 bases and at J to 4 bases, leaving 9 bases not matched to a gene. The CDR3 runs 16 residues. Authors' processing steps: Estimation of nucleated cell counts was performed using reference gene primer amplification. Clones were sequenced by immunoSEQ multiplex PCR, and TCRdb holds only the in-frame ones, with some missing. The V and J calls and the clone size are those of that table, but D and trimming were determined from the DNA. The sample lists 210,000 or so clones; over 75% were seen once. Participants were aged roughly 18 to 89 years, lived in 24 US areas, and enrolled virtually. Allocation to cohorts depended on clinical history reported by the participants.

The chain employs TRBV28 and TRBJ2-2; TRBD1 agrees at 9 bases. This TCR was sampled from a woman aged 35 to 49 with acute COVID-19. The specimen was PBMCs or T cells enriched from blood (not recorded which). The CDR3 DNA reads TGTGCCAGCAGGAACCCCTGGACAGGGGTCACCGGGGAGCTGTTTTTT. Translated, it gives CASRNPWTGVTGELFF.